This T cell receptor (beta chain) was observed in a study of ipilimumab plus nivolumab after autologous stem cell transplantation. Study-level background: The myeloma group: high-risk transplant-naive, or relapse within 3 years after first autologous transplant.

This clone was seen a single time. The CDR3 consists of 15 residues. The V gene end was trimmed by 0 bases and the J gene end by 5 bases; junction bases not matched to a gene: 5. The V gene's germline CDR1 is SGHRS and CDR2 YFSETQ. Starting 14 to 28 days after autologous transplant, ipilimumab 1 mg/kg was given. Dosing: nivolumab 3 mg/kg IV, weeks 1, 4, 7, 10, then every two weeks to week 26. Only in-frame clones appear in the TCRdb table, and some are missing; sequencing was by immunoSEQ multiplex PCR. This sample has about 43,000 clones, with 70% to 90% found just once. The sequenced sample was PBMCs, obtained in a trial of ipilimumab plus nivolumab as post-transplant consolidation. The receptor was derived from a male donor with multiple myeloma. The J gene is TRBJ1-1, the V gene TRBV5-1, with 9 bases lining up with TRBD1. The CDR3 bases are TGCGCCAGCAGCTTGGAGACAGGGGGGAATACTGAAGCTTTCTTT. Translating it yields CASSLETGGNTEAFF.